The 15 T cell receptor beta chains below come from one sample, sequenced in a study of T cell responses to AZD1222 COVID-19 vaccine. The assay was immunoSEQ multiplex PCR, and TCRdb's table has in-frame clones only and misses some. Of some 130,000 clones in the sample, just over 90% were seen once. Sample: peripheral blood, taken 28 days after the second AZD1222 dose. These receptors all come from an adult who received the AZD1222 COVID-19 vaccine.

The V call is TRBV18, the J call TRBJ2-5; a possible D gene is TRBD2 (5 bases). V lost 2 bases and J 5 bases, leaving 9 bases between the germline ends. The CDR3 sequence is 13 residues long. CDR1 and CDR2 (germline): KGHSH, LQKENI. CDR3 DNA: TGTGCCAGCTCACCAACTAGTGATGAGACCCAGTACTTC. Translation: CASSPTSDETQYF.

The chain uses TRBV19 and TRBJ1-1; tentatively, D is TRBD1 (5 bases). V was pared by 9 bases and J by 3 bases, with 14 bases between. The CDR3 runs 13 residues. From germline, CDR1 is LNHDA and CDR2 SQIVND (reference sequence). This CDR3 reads CASSETADTEAFF. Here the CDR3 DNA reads TGTGCCAGCTCGGAGACAGCCGACACTGAAGCTTTCTTT.

This CDR3 reads CASRSAANRFGDEQYF. CDR3 DNA sequence: TGTGCCAGCAGATCAGCGGCGAACAGGTTCGGGGACGAGCAGTACTTC. This chain links TRBV2 with TRBJ2-7, with D possibly called TRBD1 or TRBD2 (5 bases each). The CDR3 covers 16 residues. Looked up from germline, CDR1 is SNHLY and CDR2 is FYNNEI. Trimming removed 6 bases at V and 5 bases at J, with 23 bases between.

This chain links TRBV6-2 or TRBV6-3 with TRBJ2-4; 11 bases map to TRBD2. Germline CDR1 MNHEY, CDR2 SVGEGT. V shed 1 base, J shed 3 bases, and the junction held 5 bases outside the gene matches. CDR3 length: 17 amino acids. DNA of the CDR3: TGTGCCAGCAGTTACTTAGCGGGAGGGTCCGGCAAAAACATTCAGTACTTC. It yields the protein CASSYLAGGSGKNIQYF.

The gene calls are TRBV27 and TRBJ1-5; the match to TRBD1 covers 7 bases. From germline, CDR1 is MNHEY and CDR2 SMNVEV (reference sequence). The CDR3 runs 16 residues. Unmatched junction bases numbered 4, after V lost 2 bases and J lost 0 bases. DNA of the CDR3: TGTGCCAGCAGTTTACTGGGACAGTATAGCAATCAGCCCCAGCATTTT. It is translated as CASSLLGQYSNQPQHF.

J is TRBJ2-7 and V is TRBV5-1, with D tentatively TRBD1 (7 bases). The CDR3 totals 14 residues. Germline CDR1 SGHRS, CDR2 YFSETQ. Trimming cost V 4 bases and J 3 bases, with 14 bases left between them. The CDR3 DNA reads TGCGCCAGCAGCGCTCAGGGGGGTGACTACGAGCAGTACTTC. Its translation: CASSAQGGDYEQYF. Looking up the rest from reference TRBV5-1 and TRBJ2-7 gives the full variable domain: KAGVTQTPRYLIKTRGQQVTLSCSPISGHRSVSWYQQTPGQGLQFLFEYFSETQRNKGNFPGRFSGRQFSNSRSEMNVSTLELGDSALYLCASSAQGGDYEQYFGPGTRLTVT.

CDR3 sequence reads: CASSQAGSPDTQYF. CDR3 sequence (DNA): TGTGCCAGCAGCCAGGCAGGCTCCCCAGATACGCAGTATTTT. The V gene is TRBV14, the J gene TRBJ2-3; D remains ambiguous. CDR1 is SGHDN, CDR2 FVKESK, per germline. There are 14 residues in the CDR3. The ends were cut back, 3 bases at V and 4 bases at J, with 11 bases in the middle.

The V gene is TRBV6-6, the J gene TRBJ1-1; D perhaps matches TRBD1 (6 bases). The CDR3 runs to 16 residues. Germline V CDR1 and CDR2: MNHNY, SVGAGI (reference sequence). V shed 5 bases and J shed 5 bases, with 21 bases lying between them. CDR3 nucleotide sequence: TGTGCCAGCAGTCATAACCCCGGATTTCAGGGGACTGAAGCTTTCTTT. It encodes CASSHNPGFQGTEAFF.

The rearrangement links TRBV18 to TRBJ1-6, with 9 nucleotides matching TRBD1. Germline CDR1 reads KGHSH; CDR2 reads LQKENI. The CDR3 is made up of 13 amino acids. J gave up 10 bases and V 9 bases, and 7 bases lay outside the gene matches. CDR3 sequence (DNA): TGTGCCAGTCGTACAGGGGGCAGCTCACCCCTCCACTTT. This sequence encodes CASRTGGSSPLHF.

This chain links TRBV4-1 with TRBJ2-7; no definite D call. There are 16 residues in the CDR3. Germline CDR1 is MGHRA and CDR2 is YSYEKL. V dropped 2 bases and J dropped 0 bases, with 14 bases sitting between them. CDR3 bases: TGCGCCAGCAGCCAATTCCCGACACCCAGCTCCTACGAGCAGTACTTC. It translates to CASSQFPTPSSYEQYF.

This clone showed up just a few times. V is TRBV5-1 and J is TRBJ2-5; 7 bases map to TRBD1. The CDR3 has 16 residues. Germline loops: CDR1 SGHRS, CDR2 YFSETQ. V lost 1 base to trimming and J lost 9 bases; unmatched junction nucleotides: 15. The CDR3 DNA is TGCGCCAGCAGCTTGTTAGCCACAGACAGGGATAGCGCCCAGTACTTC. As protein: CASSLLATDRDSAQYF.

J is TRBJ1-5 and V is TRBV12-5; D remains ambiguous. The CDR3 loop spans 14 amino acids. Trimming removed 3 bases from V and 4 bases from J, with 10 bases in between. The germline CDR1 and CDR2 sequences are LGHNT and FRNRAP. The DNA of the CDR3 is TGTGCTAGTGGTTTATGGGGTAATAATCAGCCCCAGCATTTT. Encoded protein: CASGLWGNNQPQHF. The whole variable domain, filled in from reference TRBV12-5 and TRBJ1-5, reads DARVTQTPRHKVTEMGQEVTMRCQPILGHNTVFWYRQTMMQGLELLAYFRNRAPLDDSGMPKDRFSAEMPDATLATLKIQPSEPRDSAVYFCASGLWGNNQPQHFGDGTRLSIL.

The CDR3 DNA sequence: TGTGCCAGCAGCGTAGAAGGCAAGGCCCGCGATGAGCAGTTCTTC. It codes for CASSVEGKARDEQFF. The rearrangement uses TRBV9 and TRBJ2-1; D is unresolved. There are 15 residues in the CDR3. The germline V gene has CDR1 SGDLS and CDR2 YYNGEE. Deletions cut 0 bases from V and 8 bases from J, with 15 bases between. Looking up the rest from reference TRBV9 and TRBJ2-1 gives the full variable domain: DSGVTQTPKHLITATGQRVTLRCSPRSGDLSVYWYQQSLDQGLQFLIQYYNGEERAKGNILERFSAQQFPDLHSELNLSSLELGDSALYFCASSVEGKARDEQFFGPGTRLTVL.

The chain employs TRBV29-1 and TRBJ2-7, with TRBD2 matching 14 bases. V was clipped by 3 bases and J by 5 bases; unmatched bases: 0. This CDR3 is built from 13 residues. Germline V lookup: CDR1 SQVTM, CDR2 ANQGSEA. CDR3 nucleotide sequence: TGCAGCGTTGAGGGACTAGCGGGAGACGAGCAGTACTTC. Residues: CSVEGLAGDEQYF.

CDR3 residues: CASSPPGTANTEAFF. The CDR3 coding sequence is TGTGCCAGCAGCCCGCCCGGGACAGCCAACACTGAAGCTTTCTTT. V gene TRBV16 combines with J gene TRBJ1-1; 7 bases match TRBD1. Germline CDR1 reads KGHSY; CDR2 reads FQNENV. CDR3 length: 15 residues. Unmatched junction bases numbered 7, after V lost 4 bases and J lost 2 bases.